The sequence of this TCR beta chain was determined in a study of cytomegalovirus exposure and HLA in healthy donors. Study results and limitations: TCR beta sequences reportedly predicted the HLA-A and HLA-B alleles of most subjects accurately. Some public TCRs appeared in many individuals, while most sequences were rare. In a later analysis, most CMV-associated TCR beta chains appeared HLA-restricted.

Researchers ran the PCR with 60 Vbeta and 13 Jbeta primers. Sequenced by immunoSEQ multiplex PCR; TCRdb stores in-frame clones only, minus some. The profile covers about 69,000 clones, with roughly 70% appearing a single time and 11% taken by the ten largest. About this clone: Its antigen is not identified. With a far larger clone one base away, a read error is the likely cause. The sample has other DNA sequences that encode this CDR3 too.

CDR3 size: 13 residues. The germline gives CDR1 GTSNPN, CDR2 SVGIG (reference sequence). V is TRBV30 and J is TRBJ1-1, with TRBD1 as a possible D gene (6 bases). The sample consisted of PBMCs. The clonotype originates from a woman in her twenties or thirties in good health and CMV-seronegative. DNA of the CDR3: TGTGCCTGGTCCGCAGGGGTTTGGGCTGAAGCTTTTTTT. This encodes CAWSAGVWAEAFF.